This T cell receptor beta chain was identified in a study of blood T cell repertoires in COVID-19. The repertoire was sequenced with immunoSEQ multiplex PCR; TCRdb's copy has only in-frame clones and lacks some. The sample holds 150,000 to 180,000 clones, about 80% seen once. The CDR3 totals 14 residues. CDR1 is KGHSH and CDR2 is LQKENI in the germline V gene. Trimming removed 3 bases from V and 9 bases from J; junction bases left unmatched: 9. This clone was recorded a few times. This chain connects TRBV18 to TRBJ2-7; 9 bases fit TRBD2. Sequencing input: peripheral blood. This receptor was identified in a woman aged 55-69 years with acute or convalescent COVID-19. The CDR3 here is CASSPQRGEAVQYF. In DNA form, the CDR3 reads TGTGCCAGCTCACCTCAGCGGGGGGAAGCCGTGCAGTACTTC.